The 14 T cell receptor beta chains listed next were all sequenced from one sample in a study of cytomegalovirus exposure and HLA in healthy donors. The PCR employed 60 Vbeta primers together with 13 Jbeta primers. Sequencing was performed with immunoSEQ multiplex PCR; in TCRdb, only in-frame clones are kept and a portion is missing. The data show 200,000 or so clones, 65% to 85% seen once. The sample comprised PBMCs. The receptors come from a boy aged 2 to 10 in good health and CMV-seronegative.

This clone has only a few counts. The chain links TRBV7-3 to TRBJ2-1, with 11 bases that match TRBD2. The V segment lost 5 bases and the J segment 6 bases; nucleotides outside the gene matches: 12. CDR1 is SGHTA, CDR2 FQGTGA, per germline. The CDR3 contains 17 residues. DNA of the CDR3: TGTGCCAGCAGCCCAGCCGGAACTAGCGGGGGTTTCAATGAGCAGTTCTTC. Residues: CASSPAGTSGGFNEQFF.

The J gene is TRBJ1-2, the V gene TRBV27, with 7 nucleotides matching TRBD1. The CDR3 totals 14 residues. Per germline, CDR1 MNHEY and CDR2 SMNVEV (reference sequence). The V and J ends lost 5 bases and 2 bases, in that order; junction bases with no gene match: 5. The CDR3 reads CASSPLQGNYGYTF. CDR3 in DNA: TGTGCCAGCAGTCCCCTACAGGGGAACTATGGCTACACCTTC.

This clone was found a few times. The rearrangement joins TRBV7-9 to TRBJ2-6; D is possibly TRBD1 (5 bases). The CDR3 loop spans 16 amino acids. Germline V gene sequence: CDR1 SEHNR, CDR2 FQNEAQ (reference sequence). V gave up 4 bases and J gave up 3 bases, with 13 bases separating them. The CDR3 DNA sequence: TGTGCCAGCAGCTCCGAGGCAGGGTTTGGGGCCAACGTCCTGACTTTC. Translation gives CASSSEAGFGANVLTF.

The chain employs TRBV15 and TRBJ2-5; D possibly corresponds to TRBD2 (6 bases). The V gene's germline CDR1 is LNHNV and CDR2 YYDKDF (reference sequence). The CDR3 covers 15 residues. The V end was cut by 3 bases, the J end by 3 bases, with 14 bases between. The CDR3 nucleotides read TGTGCCACCAGCAGGGACGGCGGGGTGGAAGAGACCCAGTACTTC. Amino acid sequence: CATSRDGGVEETQYF.

The chain is built from TRBV5-6 and TRBJ1-5; TRBD1 might be the D (5 bases). The CDR3 is 15 residues long. In germline, CDR1 is SGHDT, CDR2 YYEEEE. With 3 bases removed from V and 0 bases from J, the gap between germline ends came to 10 bases. DNA of the CDR3: TGTGCCAGCAGCTGGACACCAAATAGCAATCAGCCCCAGCATTTT. Its translation: CASSWTPNSNQPQHF.

This clone occurred once. This chain joins TRBV5-6 and TRBJ2-1; 8 nucleotides align to TRBD1. CDR3 length equals 15 residues. The ends lost 4 bases at V and 7 bases at J; junction bases unmatched: 10. Germline CDR1 is SGHDT and CDR2 is YYEEEE. CDR3 residues: CASSPFQGAINEQFF. In nucleotides, the CDR3 is TGTGCCAGCAGCCCGTTCCAGGGGGCAATTAATGAGCAGTTCTTC. Full variable domain (remainder filled in from reference TRBV5-6 and TRBJ2-1): DAGVTQSPTHLIKTRGQQVTLRCSPKSGHDTVSWYQQALGQGPQFIFQYYEEEERQRGNFPDRFSGHQFPNYSSELNVNALLLGDSALYLCASSPFQGAINEQFFGPGTRLTVL.

This clone has a single count. The chain employs TRBV7-3 and TRBJ2-3, with 8 bases lining up with TRBD2. The CDR3 is 17 amino acids. After removal of 2 bases from V and 2 bases from J, the junction contained 9 bases not matched to a gene. Germline V CDR1 and CDR2: SGHTA, FQGTGA. The CDR3: CASSLAGGRLNTDTQYF. Written as DNA, the CDR3 is TGTGCCAGCAGCTTAGCGGGGGGCCGCCTTAACACAGATACGCAGTATTTT.

The J gene is TRBJ2-3, the V gene TRBV7-2; TRBD2 matches 10 bases. This CDR3 contains 19 residues. Looked up from germline, CDR1 is SGHTA and CDR2 is FQGNSA. Trimming removed 5 bases from V and 4 bases from J; junction bases left unmatched: 18. CDR3 protein: CASSTDPKAGGRVSDTQYF. The CDR3 DNA reads TGTGCCAGCAGCACCGACCCCAAAGCGGGGGGGCGCGTGTCAGATACGCAGTATTTT.

With respect to this clone: The junction does not match germline at one end; this may be a read error. This sequence joins TRBV18 and TRBJ2-1; 10 bases are a match to TRBD2. Germline V gene data show CDR1 as KGHSH and CDR2 as LQKENI. The CDR3 has 15 amino acids. CDR3 sequence: CASSPQRGGNYEQFF. As DNA, the CDR3 is TGTGCCAGCTCCCCACAGCGGGGGGGTAACTATGAGCAGTTCTTC.

This chain connects TRBV7-9 to TRBJ1-6; D unclear. V was cut by 5 bases and J by 9 bases, with 14 bases left in between. CDR1 is SEHNR and CDR2 is FQNEAQ in the germline V gene (reference sequence). This CDR3 comprises 14 residues. CDR3 in amino acids: CASSREALTSPLHF. For the CDR3, the DNA is TGTGCCAGCAGCAGAGAGGCCCTTACTTCACCCCTCCACTTT.

The V call is TRBV5-5, the J call TRBJ1-4; perhaps TRBD1 as D (6 bases). V was cut by 3 bases and J by 5 bases, with 20 bases left in between. This CDR3 spans 17 amino acids. Germline V gene data show CDR1 as SGHKS and CDR2 as YYEKEE (reference sequence). CDR3: CASSSDSGLNLNEKLFF. The CDR3 DNA reads as TGTGCCAGCAGCTCGGACAGCGGATTGAATTTAAATGAAAAACTGTTTTTT.

The chain couples TRBV10-3 to TRBJ1-4; no definite D call. CDR1 is ENHRY, CDR2 SYGVKD, per germline. This CDR3 comprises 13 residues. V lost 5 bases to trimming and J lost 8 bases, with 12 bases between them. Here the CDR3 DNA reads TGTGCCATCAGTCGCGACTTCCAGGAAAAACTGTTTTTT. This gives the protein CAISRDFQEKLFF.

Of note for this clone: At one end, the junction sequence differs from germline, possibly due to a read error. CDR3 in amino acids: CASSKEARYRDNSPLHF. The CDR3 DNA is TGTGCCAGCAGCAAAGAGGCGAGGTACCGGGATAATTCACCCCTCCACTTT. The V and J genes are TRBV4-2 and TRBJ1-6; D gene uncertain. Germline assignment: CDR1 LGHNA and CDR2 YNFKEQ. The CDR3 has 17 amino acids.

In DNA, the CDR3 is TGTGCCAGTACCGACACAGGGAGTGGCACCGGGGAGCTGTTTTTT. Its protein product is CASTDTGSGTGELFF. The chain has TRBV19 and TRBJ2-2; the D gene is possibly TRBD1 (6 bases). The CDR3 contains 15 residues. Germline V lookup: CDR1 LNHDA, CDR2 SQIVND (reference sequence). V was clipped by 7 bases and J by 4 bases, with 16 bases between them.